Below are 21 T cell receptor beta chains sequenced from a single sample in a study of T cell repertoires in cytomegalovirus infection. These TCRs are of unknown antigen specificity. TCRdb passed the reads through MiXCR, listing each CDR3 protein once. The sample comprises fewer than 950,000 distinct CDR3 sequences, about 33% of which are singletons, and around 12% rests with the top ten. The sequencing here drew on cultured CD8+ T cells from PBMCs, taken from culture after CMV antigen stimulation. These receptors all come from a human donor in good health (CMV status not recorded). Some clones in this sample may be carry-over from other donors' samples.

This clonotype was detected only a few times. The rearrangement joins TRBV2 to TRBJ2-1; TRBD1 is a possible D gene (6 bases). Germline-derived CDR1 and CDR2 are SNHLY and FYNNEI. V lost 6 bases and J 8 bases, leaving 20 bases between the germline ends. The CDR3 has 15 amino acids. The CDR3 bases are TGTGCCAGCAGCGAAATAAAACAGGGCGGCTATGAGCAGTTCTTC. This codes for CASSEIKQGGYEQFF.

This chain connects TRBV6-6 to TRBJ1-2; D ambiguous. V shed 0 bases and J shed 4 bases, with 9 bases lying between them. Germline CDR1 reads MNHNY; CDR2 reads SVGAGI (reference sequence). The CDR3 extends over 14 amino acids. The CDR3 loop reads CASSYSEGSYGYTF. The CDR3 coding sequence is TGTGCCAGCAGTTACTCGGAAGGGAGCTATGGCTACACCTTC.

In this sample, this clonotype turned up a few times. V gene TRBV10-3 combines with J gene TRBJ2-2; tentative D call: TRBD2 (6 bases). Trimming took 8 bases from V and 0 from J, leaving 16 bases between them. Germline CDR1 reads ENHRY; CDR2 reads SYGVKD. CDR3 size: 16 residues. In DNA form, the CDR3 reads TGTGCCATCGCCGTGGGGGACTCACCGAACACCGGGGAGCTGTTTTTT. This sequence encodes CAIAVGDSPNTGELFF.

The V gene is TRBV27, the J gene TRBJ1-5, with 9 nucleotides matching TRBD1. J was trimmed by 0 bases and V by 1 base; bases with no gene match: 7. CDR1 is MNHEY and CDR2 is SMNVEV in the germline V gene (reference sequence). The CDR3 loop spans 18 amino acids. CDR3 bases: TGTGCCAGCAGTTTATTCGGGACAGGGAGTTATAGCAATCAGCCCCAGCATTTT. Translating gives CASSLFGTGSYSNQPQHF.

The V call is TRBV28, the J call TRBJ2-7; D ambiguous. CDR3 length equals 13 residues. CDR1 is MDHEN, CDR2 SYDVKM, per germline. Trimming removed 5 bases from V and 0 bases from J, with 8 bases in between. The DNA of the CDR3 is TGTGCCAGCAGTGACGCGAGCTCCTACGAGCAGTACGTC. It encodes CASSDASSYEQYV.

This clonotype was counted between two and nine times. The chain combines TRBV27 with TRBJ2-7; D call uncertain. This CDR3 has 15 amino acids. The V gene lost 5 bases and the J gene lost 0 bases, with 14 bases spanning the gap. Looked up from germline, CDR1 is MNHEY and CDR2 is SMNVEV (reference sequence). CDR3 amino acids: CASSKSSTNSYEQYV. CDR3 sequence (DNA): TGTGCCAGCAGTAAGTCGAGCACGAACTCCTACGAGCAGTACGTC.

The V gene is TRBV6-2 or TRBV6-3, the J gene TRBJ2-7; D may be TRBD2 (7 bases). The germline gives CDR1 MNHEY, CDR2 SVGEGT. The CDR3 covers 15 residues. Trimming left V 0 bases short and J 7 bases short, with 16 bases between. The chain's CDR3 is CASSYSLRGLGEQYV. The CDR3 region has the DNA TGTGCCAGCAGTTACTCGTTGCGGGGGCTCGGTGAGCAGTACGTC.

This clonotype was seen repeatedly, ten times or more. The V gene is TRBV6-6, the J gene TRBJ1-2, with a weak D call TRBD1 (5 bases). The CDR3 has 14 residues. CDR1 and CDR2 from the germline V gene are MNHNY and SVGAGI (reference sequence). V lost 0 bases and J 5 bases, leaving 10 bases between the germline ends. CDR3 in amino acids: CASSYSGTAYGYTF. The CDR3 DNA follows: TGTGCCAGCAGTTACTCCGGGACCGCGTATGGCTACACCTTC.

This clonotype was observed many times. This chain links TRBV6-6 with TRBJ1-2; the D gene is possibly TRBD1 (5 bases). The CDR3 covers 15 residues. V was trimmed by 6 bases and J by 8 bases, leaving 22 bases between them. Germline V gives CDR1 MNHNY, CDR2 SVGAGI (reference sequence). CDR3 region: CASSRVEGRGEGYTF. CDR3 DNA sequence: TGTGCCAGCAGCAGGGTGGAGGGCCGGGGAGAAGGCTACACCTTC.

This chain joins TRBV12-3 or TRBV12-4 and TRBJ1-3; 7 bases align to TRBD1. The CDR3 totals 17 residues. The junction had 22 bases not matched to a gene; V was cut back by 6 bases and J by 11 bases. The CDR3 coding sequence is TGTGCCAGCAGCCAGGGACAGACCTCATCGCACTACACCCCCATATATTTT. This sequence encodes CASSQGQTSSHYTPIYF.

This sequence joins TRBV7-3 and TRBJ1-1, with 7 bases aligning to TRBD1. The CDR3 has 15 amino acids. CDR1 is SGHTA and CDR2 is FQGTGA in the germline V gene. The V segment lost 5 bases and the J segment 5 bases; nucleotides outside the gene matches: 11. The CDR3 spells CASSRIRGNITEAFF. CDR3 nucleotide sequence: TGTGCCAGCAGCCGTATCAGGGGGAATATAACTGAAGCTTTCTTT. Based on the CDR3 plus reference TRBV7-3 and TRBJ1-1, the full variable domain is GAGVSQTPSNKVTEKGKYVELRCDPISGHTALYWYRQSLGQGPEFLIYFQGTGAADDSGLPNDRFFAVRPEGSVSTLKIQRTERGDSAVYLCASSRIRGNITEAFFGQGTRLTVV.

Note on this clonotype: This clone may be a read error of a much larger clone one base away. V and J are TRBV7-2 and TRBJ2-1, with D maybe TRBD1 (5 bases). Germline V lookup: CDR1 SGHTA, CDR2 FQGNSA. The CDR3 totals 14 residues. CDR3 amino acids: CVSSNIIGHYEQFF. The DNA for the CDR3 is TGTGTCAGCAGCAACATTATCGGACATTATGAGCAGTTCTTC.

This clonotype has ten or more counts. This sequence joins TRBV7-8 and TRBJ2-5; 8 nucleotides agree with TRBD2. With V trimmed by 6 bases and J by 4 bases, 19 bases remained unmatched. The germline CDR1 and CDR2 sequences are SGHVS and FQNEAQ. CDR3 length: 18 residues. CDR3 bases: TGTGCCAGCAGTGCCCCCCGTAACGGCGGGGGGTGGGGAGAGACCCAGTACTTC. Its translation: CASSAPRNGGGWGETQYF.

This clonotype came up once. This rearrangement joins TRBV5-1 to TRBJ2-1, with 11 bases matching TRBD2. V lost 3 bases and J lost 2; bases outside the gene matches: 4. The germline V gene encodes CDR1 SGHRS and CDR2 YFSETQ. This CDR3 has 16 residues. The CDR3 reads CASSSPTSGAYNEQFF. CDR3 nucleotide sequence: TGCGCCAGCAGCTCACCGACTAGCGGGGCCTACAATGAGCAGTTCTTC.

V usage is TRBV28 and J usage is TRBJ2-1, with a weak D call TRBD2 (7 bases). CDR1 MDHEN and CDR2 SYDVKM come from the germline V gene. The V gene lost 5 bases and the J gene lost 4 bases, with 15 bases spanning the gap. The CDR3 sequence is 15 residues long. The CDR3 DNA sequence: TGTGCCAGCAGTCAGCCCGGGGGGCCTTACAATGAGCAGTTCTTC. This sequence encodes CASSQPGGPYNEQFF.

This sequence joins TRBV7-9 and TRBJ2-1, with D perhaps TRBD2 (7 bases). This CDR3 has 12 residues. Per the germline V gene, CDR1 is SEHNR and CDR2 is FQNEAQ (reference sequence). Between the trimmed V and J ends, which lost 4 bases and 14 bases, there was a span of 15 bases. CDR3 loop: CASSSKLGGEFF. CDR3 coding DNA: TGTGCCAGCAGCTCCAAACTAGGGGGGGAGTTCTTC.

The CDR3 bases are TGTGCCAGCAGGAGACTAGCGGGGTCGCACGATGAGCAGTTCTTC. As protein: CASRRLAGSHDEQFF. This chain joins TRBV11-2 and TRBJ2-1; 11 nucleotides align to TRBD2. The CDR3 totals 15 residues. The trim removed 6 bases at V and 8 bases at J, leaving 9 bases unmatched. CDR1 is SGHAT, CDR2 FQNNGV, per germline. Drawing the rest from reference TRBV11-2 and TRBJ2-1, the complete variable domain is EAGVAQSPRYKIIEKRQSVAFWCNPISGHATLYWYQQILGQGPKLLIQFQNNGVVDDSQLPKDRFSAERLKGVDSTLKIQPAKLEDSAVYLCASRRLAGSHDEQFFGPGTRLTVL.

This chain links TRBV12-3 or TRBV12-4 with TRBJ2-6; D is possibly TRBD1 (5 bases). V was clipped by 5 bases and J by 2 bases, with 25 bases between them. CDR3 length equals 20 residues. CDR3 sequence: CASSPHLGQGLVTGANVLTF. The CDR3 DNA is TGTGCCAGCAGTCCCCACTTGGGGCAGGGTTTAGTGACTGGGGCCAACGTCCTGACTTTC.

This clonotype has ten or more counts. The V gene is TRBV7-6, the J gene TRBJ2-2, with D possibly being TRBD1 (6 bases). This CDR3 has 14 residues. The germline V gene encodes CDR1 SGHVS and CDR2 FNYEAQ. V dropped 4 bases and J dropped 6 bases, with 12 bases sitting between them. The CDR3: CASSSNRASGELFF. The CDR3 nucleotides read TGTGCCAGCAGCTCAAACAGGGCTTCCGGGGAGCTGTTTTTT.

This clonotype occurred a few times. The chain has TRBV29-1 and TRBJ1-1; weak D call: TRBD1 (5 bases). Germline values: CDR1 SQVTM, CDR2 ANQGSEA. The CDR3 is 14 amino acids. V dropped 6 bases and J dropped 1 base, with 15 bases sitting between them. CDR3 sequence reads: CSVSRVVGNTEAFF. In nucleotides, the CDR3 is TGCAGCGTCAGCAGGGTTGTGGGGAACACTGAAGCTTTCTTT.

This clonotype was observed at least ten times. The CDR3 coding sequence is TGTGCCAGCAGCTTAAGAGCGGGGCCATACCGGCCCGAGACCCAGTACTTC. It translates to CASSLRAGPYRPETQYF. The genes are TRBV7-3 and TRBJ2-5; 7 bases map to TRBD2. Losses at the gene ends were 1 base for V and 5 bases for J; bases not matched to a gene: 13. Germline CDR1 SGHTA, CDR2 FQGTGA. This CDR3 is built from 17 residues.